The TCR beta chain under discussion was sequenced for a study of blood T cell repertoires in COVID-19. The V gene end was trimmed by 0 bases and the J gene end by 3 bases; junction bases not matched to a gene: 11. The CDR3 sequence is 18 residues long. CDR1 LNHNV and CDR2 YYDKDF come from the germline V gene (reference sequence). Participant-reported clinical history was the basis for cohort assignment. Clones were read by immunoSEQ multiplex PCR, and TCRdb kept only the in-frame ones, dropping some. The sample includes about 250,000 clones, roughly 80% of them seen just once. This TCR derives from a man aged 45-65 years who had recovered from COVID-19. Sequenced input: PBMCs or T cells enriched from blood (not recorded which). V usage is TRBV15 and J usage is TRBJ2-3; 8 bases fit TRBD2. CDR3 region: CATSRDDGPGRATDTQYF. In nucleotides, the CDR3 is TGTGCCACCAGCAGAGATGACGGCCCCGGGAGGGCAACAGATACGCAGTATTTT. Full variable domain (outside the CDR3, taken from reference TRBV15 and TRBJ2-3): DAMVIQNPRYQVTQFGKPVTLSCSQTLNHNVMYWYQQKSSQAPKLLFHYYDKDFNNEADTPDNFQSRRPNTSFCFLDIRSPGLGDTAMYLCATSRDDGPGRATDTQYFGPGTRLTVL.